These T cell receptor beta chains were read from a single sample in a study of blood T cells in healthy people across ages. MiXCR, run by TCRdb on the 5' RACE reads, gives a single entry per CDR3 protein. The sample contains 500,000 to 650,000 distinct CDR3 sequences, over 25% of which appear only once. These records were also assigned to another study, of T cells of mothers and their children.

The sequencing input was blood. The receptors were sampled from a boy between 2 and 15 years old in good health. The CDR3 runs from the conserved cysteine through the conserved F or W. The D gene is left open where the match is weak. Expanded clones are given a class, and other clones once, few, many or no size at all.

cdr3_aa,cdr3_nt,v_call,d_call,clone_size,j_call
CASSSFREGRETQYF,TGCGCCAGCAGCTCCTTCCGGGAGGGCCGAGAGACCCAGTACTTC,TRBV5-1,TRBD2,few,TRBJ2-5
CASSVAARVKDTQYF,TGTGCCAGCAGCGTAGCCGCCAGGGTGAAAGATACGCAGTATTTT,TRBV9,NA,NA,TRBJ2-3
CASSGQGSYNEQFF,TGTGCCAGCAGTGGACAGGGCTCCTACAATGAGCAGTTCTTC,TRBV25-1,TRBD1,few,TRBJ2-1
CASSFLGQGQSEQYF,TGTGCCAGCAGCTTTTTAGGACAGGGACAAAGCGAGCAGTACTTC,TRBV7-2,TRBD1,NA,TRBJ2-7
CASSYTRTFMADNYGYTF,TGTGCCAGCAGTTACACACGCACCTTCATGGCAGACAACTATGGCTACACCTTC,TRBV6-5,NA,NA,TRBJ1-2
CASSTNLGAPGANVLTF,TGTGCCAGCAGCACAAATTTGGGGGCGCCTGGGGCCAACGTCCTGACTTTC,TRBV7-9,NA,NA,TRBJ2-6
CAIRGGLAGRSYNEQFF,TGTGCCATCAGGGGTGGACTAGCGGGCCGCTCCTACAATGAGCAGTTCTTC,TRBV10-3,TRBD2,NA,TRBJ2-1
CSAPRADTQYF,TGCAGTGCTCCTCGGGCAGATACGCAGTATTTT,TRBV20-1,NA,few,TRBJ2-3
CASSLAFSTDTQYF,TGTGCCAGCAGCTTAGCTTTCAGCACAGATACGCAGTATTTT,TRBV7-2,NA,many,TRBJ2-3
CASSPGLADSYNEQFF,TGTGCCAGCAGCCCCGGACTAGCGGATTCCTACAATGAGCAGTTCTTC,TRBV28,TRBD2,NA,TRBJ2-1
CASSYSDSSPDTQYF,TGTGCCAGCAGTTACTCGGACTCATCCCCAGATACGCAGTATTTT,TRBV6-2/TRBV6-3,NA,NA,TRBJ2-3
CASSLGPGPSETQYF,TGTGCCAGCAGCTTAGGCCCAGGGCCAAGCGAGACCCAGTACTTC,TRBV7-9,NA,few,TRBJ2-5
CASINRAFYTEAFF,TGTGCCAGCATCAACAGGGCTTTCTACACTGAAGCTTTCTTT,TRBV5-6,NA,NA,TRBJ1-1
CASSPPGQQETQYF,TGTGCCAGCTCACCGCCGGGACAGCAAGAGACCCAGTACTTC,TRBV18,TRBD1,many,TRBJ2-5
CASSLKSGGNEQFF,TGCGCCAGCAGCTTGAAATCTGGAGGAAATGAGCAGTTCTTC,TRBV5-1,NA,NA,TRBJ2-1
CAISLGQGEQDMQYF,TGTGCCATCAGTCTTGGACAGGGAGAACAAGATATGCAGTATTTT,TRBV10-3,TRBD1,few,TRBJ2-3
CASSPFAGQQNYGYTF,TGTGCCAGTAGTCCCTTCGCGGGACAACAGAACTATGGCTACACCTTC,TRBV19,NA,once,TRBJ1-2
CASSPWGQGLTDTQYF,TGTGCCAGCAGCCCTTGGGGGCAGGGCCTTACCGATACGCAGTATTTT,TRBV7-9,NA,few,TRBJ2-3
CASSVLHRTGELFF,TGTGCCAGCAGTGTTCTGCATCGCACCGGGGAGCTGTTTTTT,TRBV2,NA,few,TRBJ2-2
CASINRVTDYGYTF,TGTGCCAGCATCAACAGGGTGACAGACTATGGCTACACCTTC,TRBV21-1,NA,NA,TRBJ1-2
CASSIRTQKMNTEAFF,TGTGCCAGTAGTATAAGGACCCAAAAGATGAACACTGAAGCTTTCTTT,TRBV19,NA,few,TRBJ1-1
CASRGDYGYTF,TGTGCCAGCAGGGGGGACTATGGCTACACCTTC,TRBV12-3/TRBV12-4,NA,NA,TRBJ1-2
CATSDRGQGDEQYF,TGTGCCACCAGTGACCGCGGACAGGGGGACGAGCAGTACTTC,TRBV24-1,TRBD1,NA,TRBJ2-7
CASSSAGGFNEQFF,TGTGCCAGCAGCTCGGCCGGGGGTTTCAATGAGCAGTTCTTC,TRBV11-2,NA,once,TRBJ2-1
CASLTGATNYGYTF,TGTGCCAGCCTGACAGGGGCCACTAACTATGGCTACACCTTC,TRBV28,TRBD1,NA,TRBJ1-2